Below, 31 T cell receptor beta chains from the same sample are listed, as sequenced in a study of regulatory dendritic cells for organ transplantation. These TCRs' antigens remain unknown. Data came from immunoSEQ multiplex PCR; TCRdb stores just in-frame clones and leaves some out. Of over 8,000 clones listed, 65% to 85% are singletons. Allogeneic regulatory or mature dendritic cells were co-cultured for approximately 5 days with CFSE-labeled sorted T cells at 1:10. The sequenced sample consisted of memory CD4+ T cells from blood cultured with dendritic cells. The subset is: CD45RO+ memory T cells. The receptors come from a human donor in good health.

This chain joins TRBV6-1 and TRBJ2-7; D is possibly TRBD1 (7 bases). CDR1 is MNHNS, CDR2 SASEGT, per germline. The CDR3 runs to 17 residues. Trimming removed 1 base from V and 6 bases from J, with 22 bases in between. The CDR3 spells CASSEVAGARGAGEQYF. CDR3 DNA sequence: TGTGCCAGCAGTGAAGTGGCAGGAGCCAGGGGGGCAGGCGAGCAGTACTTC.

This chain uses TRBV25-1 with TRBJ2-5, with a tentative D call TRBD1 (6 bases). Per the germline V gene, CDR1 is MGHDK and CDR2 is SYGVNS. The CDR3 length is 14 residues. Trimming removed 2 bases at V and 1 base at J, with 8 bases between. In nucleotides, the CDR3 is TGTGCCAGCAGTGAAGTGACAGGCCAAGAGACCCAGTACTTC. It yields the protein CASSEVTGQETQYF.

The sample holds a few counts of this clone. The V call is TRBV7-6, the J call TRBJ1-6, with a possible D match to TRBD1 (5 bases). CDR1 and CDR2 from the germline V gene are SGHVS and FNYEAQ. V lost 0 bases and J 7 bases, leaving 13 bases between the germline ends. The CDR3 loop spans 16 amino acids. The CDR3 region has the DNA TGTGCCAGCAGCTTAGCGGGGGGGTCTCGGAATTCACCCCTCCACTTT. Amino acid sequence: CASSLAGGSRNSPLHF.

The rearrangement joins TRBV7-2 to TRBJ2-3; D is perhaps TRBD2 (6 bases). This CDR3 has 16 amino acids. V gave up 5 bases and J gave up 2 bases, with 17 bases separating them. Germline V gene sequence: CDR1 SGHTA, CDR2 FQGNSA. In nucleotides, the CDR3 is TGTGCCAGCAGCCCGGGGTGGGTAGCGGTCACAGATACGCAGTATTTT. Translation: CASSPGWVAVTDTQYF.

The chain joins TRBV18 to TRBJ1-6; no reliable D call. Germline V gives CDR1 KGHSH, CDR2 LQKENI. There are 14 residues in the CDR3. Trimming cost V 4 bases and J 7 bases, with 11 bases left between them. CDR3 loop: CASSHQERNSPLHF. CDR3 nucleotides: TGTGCCAGCTCACACCAGGAAAGAAATTCACCCCTCCACTTT.

This chain uses TRBV29-1 with TRBJ1-1, with TRBD1 matching over 8 bases. Germline loops: CDR1 SQVTM, CDR2 ANQGSEA. This CDR3 has 13 residues. V lost 6 bases and J lost 5; bases outside the gene matches: 8. The CDR3: CSVDPGGATEAFF. The CDR3 nucleotides are TGCAGCGTGGACCCAGGGGGCGCAACTGAAGCTTTCTTT.

The chain links TRBV4-2 to TRBJ2-4; TRBD1 or TRBD2 may be the D gene (5 bases each). The CDR3 contains 16 residues. V was pared by 0 bases and J by 9 bases, with 18 bases between. Germline CDR1 reads LGHNA; CDR2 reads YNFKEQ. CDR3 sequence reads: CASSQDRGPYQGIQYF. In DNA form, the CDR3 reads TGTGCCAGCAGCCAAGATAGGGGACCCTATCAGGGCATTCAGTACTTC.

This chain uses TRBV7-9 with TRBJ1-2; D perhaps matches TRBD1 (5 bases). The CDR3 contains 15 residues. Germline V lookup: CDR1 SEHNR, CDR2 FQNEAQ (reference sequence). The V and J ends lost 3 bases and 4 bases respectively, with 15 bases between them. CDR3 in DNA: TGTGCCAGCAGCTTTGGGGGAGAGAGCTCCTATGGCTACACCTTC. As protein: CASSFGGESSYGYTF. Full variable domain (missing parts from reference TRBV7-9 and TRBJ1-2): DTGVSQNPRHKITKRGQNVTFRCDPISEHNRLYWYRQTLGQGPEFLTYFQNEAQLEKSRLLSDRFSAERPKGSFSTLEIQRTEQGDSAMYLCASSFGGESSYGYTFGSGTRLTVV.

V and J are TRBV5-1 and TRBJ2-1, with D unclear. The CDR3 is 15 amino acids. Germline V gives CDR1 SGHRS, CDR2 YFSETQ. The germline V and J ends were trimmed by 3 bases and 0 bases, with 10 bases remaining between them. CDR3 DNA: TGCGCCAGCAGCTATGACTCAAGCTCCTACAATGAGCAGTTCTTC. Its translation is CASSYDSSSYNEQFF.

This chain links TRBV7-8 with TRBJ2-3; D ambiguous. CDR1 is SGHVS and CDR2 is FQNEAQ in the germline V gene. This CDR3 has 13 residues. Trimming cost V 5 bases and J 5 bases, with 11 bases left between them. This chain's CDR3 is CASSTRGLDTQYF. The CDR3 coding sequence is TGTGCCAGCAGCACCCGTGGTCTAGATACGCAGTATTTT.

The J gene is TRBJ1-1, the V gene TRBV5-4; no clear D. CDR3 length: 13 residues. Germline CDR1 reads SGHNT; CDR2 reads YYREEE (reference sequence). V was clipped by 4 bases and J by 7 bases, with 14 bases between them. The CDR3 coding sequence is TGTGCCAGCAGCGTCTCAGATGGGAGTGAAGCTTTCTTT. This gives the protein CASSVSDGSEAFF. Combining the CDR3 with reference TRBV5-4 and TRBJ1-1 gives the whole variable domain ETGVTQSPTHLIKTRGQQVTLRCSSQSGHNTVSWYQQALGQGPQFIFQYYREEENGRGNFPPRFSGLQFPNYSSELNVNALELDDSALYLCASSVSDGSEAFFGQGTRLTVV.

This clone was detected a few times. This rearrangement joins TRBV7-6 to TRBJ1-5; D call uncertain. The V and J ends lost 4 bases and 6 bases respectively, with 10 bases between them. The CDR3 totals 13 residues. Germline V gives CDR1 SGHVS, CDR2 FNYEAQ. Written as DNA, the CDR3 is TGTGCCAGCAGCTCCTCGGAGGTTCAGCCCCAGCATTTT. Its translation is CASSSSEVQPQHF.

V is TRBV2 and J is TRBJ2-3, with TRBD2 identical over 7 bases. Germline assignment: CDR1 SNHLY and CDR2 FYNNEI. There are 16 residues in the CDR3. V dropped 8 bases and J dropped 2; count of bases not matched to a gene: 13. The CDR3 DNA reads as TGTGCCAGCTGTAGTTACGCTAGCGGACTCACAGATACGCAGTATTTT. Encoded protein: CASCSYASGLTDTQYF.

V is TRBV9 and J is TRBJ1-1, with TRBD1 identical over 10 bases. V shed 4 bases and J 0 bases; nucleotides not matched to a gene: 3. The CDR3 covers 15 residues. The V gene's germline CDR1 is SGDLS and CDR2 YYNGEE. CDR3 sequence reads: CASSYGQGVNTEAFF. CDR3 nucleotides: TGTGCCAGCAGCTATGGACAGGGGGTGAACACTGAAGCTTTCTTT.

J is TRBJ2-6 and V is TRBV9; D perhaps matches TRBD1 (6 bases). This CDR3 is built from 17 residues. V dropped 3 bases and J dropped 0 bases, with 13 bases sitting between them. Germline loops: CDR1 SGDLS, CDR2 YYNGEE. As DNA, the CDR3 is TGTGCCAGCAGCGCCGGGACAATGGTCTCTGGGGCCAACGTCCTGACTTTC. It translates to CASSAGTMVSGANVLTF.

This clone was observed a few times. The chain employs TRBV19 and TRBJ1-5, with D possibly matching TRBD1 (6 bases). The V gene's germline CDR1 is LNHDA and CDR2 SQIVND (reference sequence). Trimming took off 7 bases at V and 6 bases at J, with 16 bases between the two ends. This CDR3 contains 14 residues. Here the CDR3 reads CASNTGGGGQPQHF. The CDR3 DNA is TGTGCCAGTAACACAGGAGGAGGGGGTCAGCCCCAGCATTTT.

This clone was counted a few times. This chain joins TRBV7-2 and TRBJ1-2; 7 nucleotides match TRBD1. There are 13 residues in the CDR3. Germline V CDR1 and CDR2: SGHTA, FQGNSA. The V segment lost 6 bases and the J segment 5 bases; nucleotides outside the gene matches: 6. The CDR3 nucleotides are TGTGCCAGCAGTGAACAGGGGATGTATGGCTACACCTTC. It translates to CASSEQGMYGYTF.

The gene calls are TRBV11-2 and TRBJ1-3; weak D call: TRBD1 (5 bases). This CDR3 has 14 residues. CDR1 and CDR2 from the germline V gene are SGHAT and FQNNGV. Trimming shortened V by 8 bases and J by 2 bases, and 13 bases separated the two germline ends. CDR3 sequence (DNA): TGTGCCAGCGGACATAAGGGGACTGGAAACACCATATATTTT. This translates into CASGHKGTGNTIYF.

This chain connects TRBV30 to TRBJ1-1; tentatively, D is TRBD1 (5 bases). The V gene lost 3 bases and the J gene lost 4 bases, with 15 bases spanning the gap. The length of the CDR3 is 14 residues. CDR1 GTSNPN and CDR2 SVGIG come from the germline V gene (reference sequence). The CDR3 protein is CAWRYHRRGTEAFF. The CDR3 DNA sequence: TGTGCCTGGAGGTACCACAGGCGAGGCACTGAAGCTTTCTTT.

This chain joins TRBV27 and TRBJ1-2, with 8 bases aligning to TRBD1. This CDR3 comprises 14 residues. The ends lost 8 bases at V and 8 bases at J; junction bases unmatched: 13. CDR1 and CDR2 (germline): MNHEY, SMNVEV (reference sequence). CDR3 bases: TGTGCCAGCGGACAGACAGGGGCCTTCGGCGGCTACACCTTC. Amino acids: CASGQTGAFGGYTF.

J is TRBJ2-7 and V is TRBV27, with D unclear. V gave up 5 bases and J gave up 4 bases, with 18 bases separating them. Germline values: CDR1 MNHEY, CDR2 SMNVEV (reference sequence). The CDR3 length is 15 residues. CDR3 protein: CASSLKPPTAYEQYF. The DNA for the CDR3 is TGTGCCAGCAGTCTCAAGCCTCCAACAGCGTACGAGCAGTACTTC.

Turning to this clone: Different DNA sequences within this sample yield the same CDR3. The rearrangement links TRBV5-1 to TRBJ2-7, with 10 bases that match TRBD2. The J segment lost 0 bases and the V segment lost 1 base, leaving 7 bases of the junction unmatched. The CDR3 is 17 amino acids. Germline CDR1 is SGHRS and CDR2 is YFSETQ. Here the CDR3 reads CASSLSRQREGSYEQYF. The CDR3 region has the DNA TGCGCCAGCAGCTTGTCCCGGCAGCGGGAGGGCTCCTACGAGCAGTACTTC. Full variable domain (outside the CDR3, taken from reference TRBV5-1 and TRBJ2-7): KAGVTQTPRYLIKTRGQQVTLSCSPISGHRSVSWYQQTPGQGLQFLFEYFSETQRNKGNFPGRFSGRQFSNSRSEMNVSTLELGDSALYLCASSLSRQREGSYEQYFGPGTRLTVT.

The V call is TRBV28, the J call TRBJ2-3, with 15 nucleotides matching TRBD2. CDR3 length: 19 residues. Trimming removed 1 base from V and 6 bases from J; junction bases left unmatched: 11. Germline V gives CDR1 MDHEN, CDR2 SYDVKM. The CDR3 spells CASSLSGSGLAGGLDTQYF. The CDR3 DNA reads TGTGCCAGCAGTTTATCTGGGTCGGGACTAGCGGGAGGACTCGATACGCAGTATTTT.

In this sample, this clone turned up once. The chain uses TRBV6-1 and TRBJ2-3, with TRBD2 matching 8 bases. The CDR3 length is 15 residues. Looked up from germline, CDR1 is MNHNS and CDR2 is SASEGT. V lost 1 base to trimming and J lost 4 bases; unmatched junction nucleotides: 4. The CDR3 reads CASSEVSGSADTQYF. The CDR3 region has the DNA TGTGCCAGCAGTGAAGTAAGCGGGAGCGCAGATACGCAGTATTTT.

This clone has only one observation. CDR3 region: CASRAANLYGYTF. The CDR3 region has the DNA TGTGCCAGCCGGGCAGCAAACCTCTATGGCTACACCTTC. The chain joins TRBV27 to TRBJ1-2, with D unclear. The CDR3 has 13 amino acids. V was cut by 8 bases and J by 4 bases, with 14 bases left in between. Germline V gene lookup returns CDR1 MNHEY and CDR2 SMNVEV (reference sequence).

The chain links TRBV6-9 to TRBJ1-2; tentatively, D is TRBD1 (6 bases). This CDR3 has 12 residues. Germline V CDR1 and CDR2: MNHGY, SVAAGI. The V and J ends lost 8 bases and 3 bases respectively, with 10 bases between them. CDR3 nucleotide sequence: TGTGCCAGCCACCGACAGGACTATGGCTACACCTTC. It translates to CASHRQDYGYTF.

The V and J genes are TRBV5-1 and TRBJ2-3; either TRBD1 or TRBD2 may fit D (6 bases each). Germline V CDR1 and CDR2: SGHRS, YFSETQ. Trimming removed 5 bases from V and 4 bases from J, with 8 bases in between. CDR3 size: 12 residues. The CDR3 region is CASREGADTQYF. DNA of the CDR3: TGCGCCAGCAGGGAGGGGGCAGATACGCAGTATTTT.

About this clone itself: This CDR3 is also generated by other DNA sequences in the sample. This rearrangement joins TRBV28 to TRBJ2-7, with D uncertain. V was pared by 5 bases and J by 7 bases, with 9 bases between. This CDR3 is 11 amino acids long. Germline V CDR1 and CDR2: MDHEN, SYDVKM. The CDR3 DNA reads as TGTGCCAGCAGTCCCCAGAGGGAGCAGTACTTC. Its protein product is CASSPQREQYF.

In DNA, the CDR3 is TGTGCCAGTAGGCCCCGAGGGTCCGGAAACACCATATATTTT. As protein: CASRPRGSGNTIYF. This chain joins TRBV19 and TRBJ1-3; D gene uncertain. Trimming shortened V by 6 bases and J by 4 bases, and 13 bases separated the two germline ends. Germline CDR1 LNHDA, CDR2 SQIVND (reference sequence). The CDR3 is 14 amino acids.

The chain has TRBV7-9 and TRBJ1-6; 7 positions agree with TRBD1. The germline CDR1 and CDR2 sequences are SEHNR and FQNEAQ (reference sequence). The V segment lost 5 bases and the J segment 7 bases; nucleotides outside the gene matches: 5. The CDR3 length is 14 residues. CDR3 DNA sequence: TGTGCCAGCAGCCCGGACAGGCAAAATTCACCCCTCCACTTT. Protein: CASSPDRQNSPLHF.

The chain links TRBV7-9 to TRBJ1-6; D remains unclear. CDR3 length: 14 amino acids. The germline V gene encodes CDR1 SEHNR and CDR2 FQNEAQ (reference sequence). V was trimmed by 8 bases and J by 6 bases, leaving 14 bases between them. The CDR3 spells CASQGRQSNSPLHF. The CDR3 nucleotides are TGTGCCAGCCAAGGGAGGCAGTCTAATTCACCCCTCCACTTT.